Listed below are T cell receptor beta chains from one sample, sequenced in a study of neurological immune-mediated disorders. From the 5' RACE reads, TCRdb called clonotypes with MiXCR, one entry per CDR3 protein. This table has approximately 48,000 distinct CDR3 sequences, approximately 17% appearing once. The sample comprised PBMCs. Receptor source: a man in his sixties in good health. CDR3s include the opening cysteine and the closing phenylalanine or tryptophan. Fields, in order: clone size, D gene, J gene, V gene, CDR3 protein, CDR3 DNA. D genes are given only for firm matches. Not every row has a clone size; where given, it reads once, few, many or a size class.

>many|TRBD1|TRBJ2-7|TRBV20-1
CSARRRTGVHEQYF
TGCAGTGCTAGGAGGCGGACAGGGGTACACGAGCAGTACTTC
>many|-|TRBJ2-6|TRBV5-1
CASSVRQGTSLTGANVLTF
TGCGCCAGCAGCGTCCGACAGGGAACTAGCTTGACTGGGGCCAACGTCCTGACTTTC
>many|TRBD2|TRBJ2-1|TRBV11-2
CASSLSGRTYNEQFF
TGTGCCAGCAGCTTAAGCGGGAGGACCTACAATGAGCAGTTCTTC
>many|-|TRBJ1-6|TRBV9
CASSVTGRGSPLHF
TGTGCCAGCAGCGTAACGGGGAGGGGCTCACCCCTCCACTTT
>-|-|TRBJ2-5|TRBV29-1
CSVLPGELGGTQYF
TGCAGCGTGCTGCCGGGGGAGCTCGGGGGGACCCAGTACTTC
>many|-|TRBJ2-1|TRBV6-5
CASSPNIYNEQFF
TGTGCCAGCAGCCCGAACATTTACAATGAGCAGTTCTTC
>many|TRBD2|TRBJ2-5|TRBV7-6
CASSASGTRAETQYF
TGTGCCAGCAGCGCCTCCGGGACTAGGGCCGAGACCCAGTACTTC
>many|-|TRBJ2-1|TRBV7-2
CASSPVSGWPRNEQFF
TGTGCCAGCAGCCCTGTAAGCGGGTGGCCTCGGAATGAGCAGTTCTTC
>many|TRBD2|TRBJ2-1|TRBV5-1
CASSMWTSGRVYNEQFF
TGCGCCAGCAGCATGTGGACTAGCGGGAGGGTTTACAATGAGCAGTTCTTC
>many|TRBD1|TRBJ1-4|TRBV12-3/TRBV12-4
CASSPLDRDNEKLFF
TGTGCCAGCAGCCCCCTGGACAGGGATAATGAAAAACTGTTTTTT
>many|-|TRBJ2-7|TRBV25-1
CASSIHYEQYF
TGTGCCAGCAGTATACATTACGAGCAGTACTTC
>many|TRBD1|TRBJ2-1|TRBV3-1
CASSPTGGFGDEQFF
TGTGCCAGCAGCCCGACAGGGGGCTTCGGGGATGAGCAGTTCTTC
>many|-|TRBJ2-7|TRBV20-1
CSARAYRDEQYF
TGCAGTGCTAGAGCATATCGGGACGAGCAGTACTTC
>-|TRBD2|TRBJ2-3|TRBV7-9
CASSLLRGGRDTQYF
TGTGCCAGCAGCTTATTGCGGGGGGGGAGAGATACGCAGTATTTT
>many|TRBD1|TRBJ1-5|TRBV3-1
CASSPDRDNQPQHF
TGTGCCAGCAGCCCGGACAGGGACAATCAGCCCCAGCATTTT
>many|TRBD2|TRBJ2-6|TRBV24-1
CATSGYSGGDSGANVLTF
TGTGCCACCAGTGGATATAGCGGGGGGGATTCTGGGGCCAACGTCCTGACTTTC
>-|TRBD1|TRBJ2-1|TRBV4-2
CTSSQDWDRGSSSNNEQFF
TGTACCAGCAGCCAAGATTGGGACAGGGGGTCGAGCTCCAACAATGAGCAGTTCTTC
>-|-|TRBJ2-6|TRBV6-1
CASSSHREGANVLTF
TGTGCCAGCAGTTCCCACAGGGAAGGGGCCAACGTCCTGACTTTC
>many|-|TRBJ1-1|TRBV18
CASSPSISDTEAFF
TGTGCCAGCTCACCTTCAATCTCGGACACTGAAGCTTTCTTT
>many|TRBD1|TRBJ2-1|TRBV5-1
CASSLGTSRGQFNEQFF
TGCGCCAGCAGCTTGGGGACGAGTAGGGGACAGTTCAATGAGCAGTTCTTC
>many|-|TRBJ2-3|TRBV20-1
CSASLGSTDTQYF
TGCAGTGCTAGTCTCGGGTCCACAGATACGCAGTATTTT
>many|TRBD1|TRBJ2-7|TRBV28
CASSRTGGLSYEQYF
TGTGCCAGCAGTCGGACAGGGGGCCTCTCCTACGAGCAGTACTTC
>many|-|TRBJ2-7|TRBV20-1
CSARDTYNAYEQYF
TGCAGTGCTAGAGATACGTATAACGCCTACGAGCAGTACTTC